This T cell receptor (beta chain) was sequenced for a study of blood T cell repertoires in COVID-19. Study-level background: Samples representing acute and convalescent COVID-19 were sourced from the United States, Italy and Spain. In each case, the material was cDNA or gDNA derived from T cells, B-cell-depleted T cells, or PBMCs.

As processed by the authors: Reference gene primer amplification gave estimated nucleated cell counts. TCRdb's copy holds only in-frame clones and misses some; the assay was immunoSEQ multiplex PCR. Clonal size and the V and J genes are those of that table, whereas D and trimming came from the DNA. The data show around 200,000 clones, about 90% seen once. Germline trimming cut 5 bases from V and 4 bases from J; bases unmatched to any gene: 11. The CDR3 spans 16 residues. Germline V CDR1 and CDR2: MDHEN, SYDVKM. The chain uses TRBV28 and TRBJ1-5; 7 nucleotides agree with TRBD1. This receptor was taken from a man aged 70 or older with active or convalescent COVID-19. Sequenced: peripheral blood. CDR3 sequence (DNA): TGTGCCAGCAGTCCTACGACAGGGACCTTAAATCAGCCCCAGCATTTT. Translating it yields CASSPTTGTLNQPQHF.